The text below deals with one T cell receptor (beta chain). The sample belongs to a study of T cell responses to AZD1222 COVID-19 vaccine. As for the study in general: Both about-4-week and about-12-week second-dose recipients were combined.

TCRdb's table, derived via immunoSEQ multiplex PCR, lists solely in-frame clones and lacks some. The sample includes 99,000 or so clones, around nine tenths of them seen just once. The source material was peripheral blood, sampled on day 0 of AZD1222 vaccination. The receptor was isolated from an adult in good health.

CDR3 sequence reads: CASSFRDGTTDTQYF. CDR3 bases: TGTGCCAGCAGCTTTCGGGACGGGACTACAGATACGCAGTATTTT. This sequence joins TRBV11-3 and TRBJ2-3; perhaps TRBD2 as D (6 bases). The CDR3 length is 15 residues. The V end lost 3 bases, the J end lost 3 bases, and 13 bases lay between the germline ends. Germline lookup yields CDR1 SGHNT and CDR2 YENEEA.